Each of the 10 T cell receptor beta chains below was sequenced from the same sample in a study of blood T cell repertoires in COVID-19. The data were produced by immunoSEQ multiplex PCR, yet TCRdb's version contains in-frame clones alone and is incomplete. Here the sample spans 65,000 to 80,000 clones, approximately 80% being singletons. The sequenced sample consisted of peripheral blood. The source is a man between 45 and 60 years old with acute or convalescent COVID-19.

The rearrangement uses TRBV2 and TRBJ2-1; the D gene is possibly TRBD2 (5 bases). Per the germline V gene, CDR1 is SNHLY and CDR2 is FYNNEI. Trimming stripped 2 bases from V and 2 bases from J, with 10 bases between. The CDR3 is made up of 15 amino acids. The CDR3 DNA is TGTGCCAGCAGTGAACTCACCGGGGCCTACAATGAGCAGTTCTTC. Protein product: CASSELTGAYNEQFF. Full variable domain (outside the CDR3, taken from reference TRBV2 and TRBJ2-1): EPEVTQTPSHQVTQMGQEVILRCVPISNHLYFYWYRQILGQKVEFLVSFYNNEISEKSEIFDDQFSVERPDGSNFTLKIRSTKLEDSAMYFCASSELTGAYNEQFFGPGTRLTVL.

As concerns this clone: An end of the junction does not agree with germline; a read error may underlie this. The chain employs TRBV4-1 and TRBJ2-1, with 9 bases matching TRBD2. Germline V gene data show CDR1 as MGHRA and CDR2 as YSYEKL. The CDR3 consists of 15 residues. The CDR3: CASSQDYPSGNGQFF. CDR3 nucleotides: TGCGCCAGCAGCCAAGATTACCCTAGCGGGAATGGGCAGTTCTTC.

In DNA, the CDR3 is TGTGCCTGGAGTGAAGGGGTCGCGCAGCCCCAGCATTTT. It is translated as CAWSEGVAQPQHF. V is TRBV30 and J is TRBJ1-5; tentative D call: TRBD1 (5 bases). Per germline, CDR1 GTSNPN and CDR2 SVGIG (reference sequence). CDR3 length: 13 residues. V was shortened by 1 base and J by 7 bases, with 11 bases between the two germline ends.

In its sample, this clone was seen a few times. The rearrangement uses TRBV30 and TRBJ1-1; D remains ambiguous. In germline, CDR1 is GTSNPN, CDR2 SVGIG (reference sequence). V gave up 5 bases and J gave up 2 bases, with 12 bases separating them. The CDR3 is 13 residues long. CDR3 bases: TGTGCCTGGTCGGAGGGAATCAACACTGAAGCTTTCTTT. It is translated as CAWSEGINTEAFF.

This sequence joins TRBV28 and TRBJ1-1, with TRBD1 as a possible D gene (5 bases). CDR1 MDHEN and CDR2 SYDVKM come from the germline V gene. This CDR3 spans 19 amino acids. The germline V and J ends were trimmed by 2 bases and 1 base, with 23 bases remaining between them. The CDR3 here is CASSLPLLLGGHRNTEAFF. As DNA, the CDR3 is TGTGCCAGCAGTTTACCATTGTTGTTAGGTGGACATCGGAACACTGAAGCTTTCTTT.

The CDR3 protein is CASSPQPGGLSNEQFF. DNA for the CDR3: TGTGCCAGCTCACCACAGCCAGGGGGCTTGTCAAATGAGCAGTTCTTC. This chain uses TRBV18 with TRBJ2-1; 8 nucleotides agree with TRBD1. Per the germline V gene, CDR1 is KGHSH and CDR2 is LQKENI. The CDR3 totals 16 residues. The trim removed 1 base at V and 7 bases at J, leaving 9 bases unmatched.

J is TRBJ2-1 and V is TRBV7-8; 12 bases are a match to TRBD2. This CDR3 has 14 residues. Germline CDR1 reads SGHVS; CDR2 reads FQNEAQ. V was clipped by 5 bases and J by 9 bases; unmatched bases: 5. The CDR3 nucleotides are TGTGCCAGCAGCCCGACTAGCGGGAGTGTTGAGCAGTTCTTC. Amino acid sequence: CASSPTSGSVEQFF.

V is TRBV4-3 and J is TRBJ2-1; the match to TRBD2 covers 12 bases. Trimming at V came to 2 bases and at J to 9 bases, leaving 14 bases not matched to a gene. The CDR3 sequence is 18 residues long. Germline assignment: CDR1 LGHNA and CDR2 YSLEER. CDR3: CASSQTYTPSGGAREQFF. The CDR3 nucleotides read TGCGCCAGCAGCCAAACCTATACCCCTAGCGGGGGGGCCCGTGAGCAGTTCTTC.

The rearrangement uses TRBV6-1 and TRBJ1-5, with D unclear. The CDR3 sequence is 18 residues long. V was cut by 0 bases and J by 1 base, with 16 bases left in between. The V gene's germline CDR1 is MNHNS and CDR2 SASEGT. The CDR3 reads CASSEAIFWEGSNQPQHF. CDR3 bases: TGTGCCAGCAGTGAAGCGATTTTCTGGGAGGGAAGCAATCAGCCCCAGCATTTT.

The chain has TRBV29-1 and TRBJ2-7; the match to TRBD1 covers 8 bases. Germline CDR1 is SQVTM and CDR2 is ANQGSEA. Trimming at V came to 4 bases and at J to 0 bases, leaving 17 bases not matched to a gene. The CDR3 is 18 residues long. The CDR3, as DNA: TGCAGCGTTGTCGGGACAGGACCTGGACCTGAAAGCTCCTACGAGCAGTACTTC. It codes for CSVVGTGPGPESSYEQYF.